This is a list of T cell receptor beta chains from one sample in a study of Graves' ophthalmopathy and Graves' hyperthyroidism. MiXCR, run by TCRdb on the multiplex PCR reads, gives a single entry per CDR3 protein. The data hold 450,000 or so distinct CDR3 sequences, with approximately 15% observed a single time. Sample: blood. All receptors come from a woman between 25 and 40 years old with Graves' ophthalmopathy. CDR3s include the opening cysteine and the closing phenylalanine or tryptophan. A D gene is named only where the DNA matches it firmly. A clone size is listed for some rows: how often the clone was seen (once, few, many), or a class if it is expanded.

clone_size	v_call	j_call	d_call	cdr3_aa	cdr3_nt
many	TRBV7-8	TRBJ2-4	-	CASSPRGAKNIQYF	TGTGCCAGCAGCCCAAGGGGAGCCAAAAACATTCAGTACTTC
many	TRBV7-2	TRBJ2-2	-	CASSLSRGDTGELFF	TGTGCCAGCAGCTTAAGCAGGGGAGACACCGGGGAGCTGTTTTTT
many	TRBV10-3	TRBJ1-3	TRBD1	CAIRAGQVSSGNTIYF	TGTGCCATCAGAGCAGGACAGGTTAGCTCTGGAAACACCATATATTTT
-	TRBV4-2	TRBJ1-1	-	CASSQDRFRWNTEAFF	TGTGCCAGCAGCCAAGATCGGTTCAGGTGGAACACTGAAGCTTTCTTT
few	TRBV9	TRBJ2-5	-	CASSPLGGDLKTQYF	TGTGCCAGCAGCCCCCTGGGGGGAGACTTAAAGACCCAGTACTTC
many	TRBV30	TRBJ2-2	TRBD2	CAWSPPAGGAGELFF	TGTGCCTGGAGTCCCCCAGCGGGAGGAGCCGGGGAGCTGTTTTTT
-	TRBV12-3/TRBV12-4	TRBJ2-5	TRBD1	CASSLRRTGGSRETQYF	TGTGCCAGCAGCCTTCGAAGGACAGGGGGCTCTCGGGAGACCCAGTACTTC
many	TRBV12-3/TRBV12-4	TRBJ2-5	TRBD1	CASSSTGELETQYF	TGTGCCAGCAGTTCCACAGGGGAATTAGAGACCCAGTACTTC
many	TRBV30	TRBJ1-6	-	CAWKLLGRDSPLHF	TGTGCCTGGAAACTACTGGGAAGGGATTCACCCCTCCACTTT
many	TRBV12-5	TRBJ1-5	-	CASAPVGPNQPQHF	TGTGCTAGTGCCCCAGTAGGGCCCAATCAGCCCCAGCATTTT
many	TRBV20-1	TRBJ2-7	-	CSTTQGRPYEQYF	TGCAGTACCACCCAGGGAAGGCCCTACGAGCAGTACTTC
many	TRBV20-1	TRBJ2-7	TRBD2	CSAGWDYHYEQYF	TGCAGTGCTGGTTGGGACTACCACTACGAGCAGTACTTC
-	TRBV4-1	TRBJ2-7	TRBD1	CASSQFPRDRGYEQYF	TGCGCCAGCAGCCAATTCCCCCGGGACAGGGGATACGAGCAGTACTTC
few	TRBV3-1	TRBJ2-2	-	CASSQYSSLTNTGELFF	TGTGCCAGCAGCCAGTATTCAAGCCTCACGAACACCGGGGAGCTGTTTTTT
many	TRBV5-1	TRBJ1-2	-	CASRQGSEDWGYTF	TGCGCCAGCAGACAGGGTTCAGAGGATTGGGGCTACACCTTC
many	TRBV4-1	TRBJ1-5	TRBD1	CASSQGQGTGQPQHF	TGCGCCAGCAGCCAAGGACAGGGGACGGGGCAGCCCCAGCATTTT
many	TRBV27	TRBJ1-5	-	CASSLLSVGGQGNQPQHF	TGTGCCAGCAGTTTATTGAGCGTTGGGGGACAAGGCAATCAGCCCCAGCATTTT
-	TRBV30	TRBJ1-5	-	CAWSVRYNQPQHF	TGTGCCTGGAGTGTACGGTACAATCAGCCCCAGCATTTT
few	TRBV6-2/TRBV6-3	TRBJ1-5	-	CASKEGSQPQHF	TGTGCCAGCAAGGAGGGAAGCCAGCCCCAGCATTTT
few	TRBV2	TRBJ2-7	-	CASRTQGGSSYEQYF	TGTGCCAGCAGAACGCAGGGGGGGTCCTCCTACGAGCAGTACTTC
-	TRBV18	TRBJ2-6	-	CASSPTSGANVLTF	TGTGCCAGCTCACCAACCTCTGGGGCCAACGTCCTGACTTTC
many	TRBV28	TRBJ1-1	-	CASSLISGAWQLMNTEAFF	TGTGCCAGCAGTTTAATCTCGGGTGCTTGGCAACTAATGAACACTGAAGCTTTCTTT
-	TRBV20-1	TRBJ1-6	TRBD1	CSARGGSYNSHLHF	TGCAGTGCTCGAGGGGGCTCCTATAATTCACACCTCCACTTT
few	TRBV30	TRBJ2-5	-	CAWSPDRLGTQYF	TGTGCCTGGAGTCCGGATCGGCTCGGGACCCAGTACTTC
many	TRBV20-1	TRBJ1-1	-	CSARPLNTEAFF	TGCAGTGCTAGACCGCTGAACACTGAAGCTTTCTTT
many	TRBV6-5	TRBJ2-5	TRBD1	CASRPGTGPYQETQYF	TGTGCCAGCAGACCCGGGACAGGACCTTACCAAGAGACCCAGTACTTC
few	TRBV3-1	TRBJ2-7	TRBD2	CASSLQTTSGGSEQYF	TGTGCCAGCAGCCTCCAGACGACTAGCGGGGGTAGCGAGCAGTACTTC
many	TRBV5-6	TRBJ2-5	-	CASSDVAGTQETQYF	TGTGCCAGCAGCGACGTAGCCGGGACCCAAGAGACCCAGTACTTC
many	TRBV14	TRBJ1-2	-	CASSVTGSGYTF	TGTGCCAGCAGCGTTACAGGGTCTGGCTACACCTTC
many	TRBV7-8	TRBJ2-7	-	CASSLVVGQGGEQYF	TGTGCCAGCAGCTTAGTTGTTGGGCAGGGTGGCGAGCAGTACTTC
many	TRBV24-1	TRBJ1-2	TRBD1	CATSDMDRGGGYTF	TGTGCCACCAGTGATATGGACAGGGGTGGTGGCTACACCTTC
many	TRBV5-1	TRBJ2-5	-	CASSGTTRQETQYF	TGCGCCAGCAGCGGTACCACTCGGCAGGAGACCCAGTACTTC